The present T cell receptor beta chain was sequenced within a study of tumor-infiltrating lymphocytes in primary liver carcinoma. This clonotype has a handful of counts. One end of the junction does not line up with germline, which may come from a read error. Blood RNA originated from unsorted whole blood, with germline DNA additionally extracted. The CDR3 totals 13 residues. CDR1 and CDR2 from the germline V gene are SQVTM and ANQGSEA. From around 0.5 ug total RNA, TCR beta cDNA was generated with a primer in the constant region. Libraries covering TCR beta were generated through three nested multiplex PCR rounds (using a slightly modified ARM-PCR). TRBV1-TRBV30 forward primers and a C-beta reverse primer were used in the first two PCR rounds, which each ran for about 9 cycles. Using its own MiXCR run on the multiplex PCR reads, TCRdb lists one record per CDR3 protein. The data contain about 300,000 distinct CDR3 sequences, 65% of them seen just once; the ten biggest clones take up roughly 8.6%.

The chain uses TRBV29-1 and TRBJ2-2; D may match TRBD1 or TRBD2 (5 bases each). Source material: peripheral blood. This clonotype was sampled from a man between 35 and 55 years old with primary liver carcinoma and hepatitis B virus infection. The CDR3 nucleotides are TGCAGCGTGGACACGGGGAACACCGGGGAGCTACTTTTT. It encodes CSVDTGNTGELLF.